This passage covers 11 T cell receptor beta chains from one sample sequenced in a study of OX40 agonist ivuxolimab in advanced cancers. The data were produced by immunoSEQ multiplex PCR, yet TCRdb's version contains in-frame clones alone and is incomplete. The table has approximately 94,000 clones, roughly 90% seen once; the top ten hold around 3.3%. Sequencing used CD4+ or CD8+ T cells sorted from blood, obtained in a trial of the OX40 agonist ivuxolimab. These receptors originate from an adult with an advanced solid tumor such as melanoma, head and neck, liver or kidney cancer.

The rearrangement joins TRBV30 to TRBJ2-5, with D unresolved. CDR1 is GTSNPN and CDR2 is SVGIG in the germline V gene (reference sequence). Between the trimmed V and J ends, which lost 2 bases and 1 base, there was a span of 8 bases. The CDR3 has 13 amino acids. CDR3 sequence: CAWSLITQETQYF. The DNA for the CDR3 is TGTGCCTGGAGTCTAATTACCCAAGAGACCCAGTACTTC.

This chain connects TRBV27 to TRBJ2-3; D is uncertain. Per germline, CDR1 MNHEY and CDR2 SMNVEV (reference sequence). V lost 2 bases and J lost 4, with 7 bases in between. The CDR3 runs to 13 residues. In nucleotides, the CDR3 is TGTGCCAGCAGTTTAACGAGTCCAGATACGCAGTATTTT. It codes for CASSLTSPDTQYF.

The count of this clone is one. The V gene is TRBV15, the J gene TRBJ2-1; D is undetermined. Germline values: CDR1 LNHNV, CDR2 YYDKDF (reference sequence). Trimming took off 0 bases at V and 4 bases at J, with 13 bases between the two ends. The CDR3 has 16 residues. The DNA for the CDR3 is TGTGCCACCAGCAGAGAAGGCGGCAGGTCTTACAATGAGCAGTTCTTC. It is translated as CATSREGGRSYNEQFF.

This chain joins TRBV5-6 and TRBJ2-7; tentatively, D is TRBD1 (6 bases). This CDR3 has 12 residues. The V end was cut by 1 base, the J end by 11 bases, with 13 bases between. Germline CDR1 SGHDT, CDR2 YYEEEE. The CDR3 coding sequence is TGTGCCAGCAGCTTGCAGTACAGGGTTGAGTACTTC. Protein: CASSLQYRVEYF.

The V gene is TRBV5-6, the J gene TRBJ2-2, with D perhaps TRBD2 (7 bases). The germline V and J ends were trimmed by 0 bases and 5 bases, with 14 bases remaining between them. Germline V gives CDR1 SGHDT, CDR2 YYEEEE. There are 16 residues in the CDR3. CDR3 sequence reads: CASSLVTRGATGELFF. The CDR3 coding sequence is TGTGCCAGCAGCTTGGTAACACGGGGGGCAACCGGGGAGCTGTTTTTT.

This chain uses TRBV27 with TRBJ2-6, with unresolved D. The CDR3 is 15 residues long. CDR1 is MNHEY, CDR2 SMNVEV, per germline (reference sequence). The V end was cut by 3 bases, the J end by 0 bases, with 6 bases between. CDR3 sequence reads: CASSFMNSGANVLTF. The DNA for the CDR3 is TGTGCCAGCAGTTTCATGAACTCTGGGGCCAACGTCCTGACTTTC.

The rearrangement joins TRBV4-1 to TRBJ1-2; unclear D gene. The CDR3 is 16 amino acids. CDR1 is MGHRA, CDR2 YSYEKL, per germline. Trimming cost V 0 bases and J 4 bases, with 15 bases left between them. The CDR3 DNA reads TGCGCCAGCAGCCAAGATTACCCCCAATCCCCCTATGGCTACACCTTC. This encodes CASSQDYPQSPYGYTF.

The V call is TRBV9, the J call TRBJ2-3; 13 bases are shared with TRBD2. The CDR3 length is 16 residues. Losses at the gene ends were 0 bases for V and 6 bases for J; bases not matched to a gene: 4. Germline CDR1 is SGDLS and CDR2 is YYNGEE. CDR3 DNA sequence: TGTGCCAGCAGCGTAGGAACTAGCGGGGGGGCGGATACGCAGTATTTT. Its translation is CASSVGTSGGADTQYF.

The J gene is TRBJ1-4, the V gene TRBV6-6, with 9 bases lining up with TRBD1. This CDR3 comprises 16 residues. The germline gives CDR1 MNHNY, CDR2 SVGAGI (reference sequence). J gave up 7 bases and V 5 bases, and 11 bases lay outside the gene matches. As DNA, the CDR3 is TGTGCCAGCAGTAACAAACAGGGGGCTGAGTCTGAAAAACTGTTTTTT. Protein sequence: CASSNKQGAESEKLFF.

The rearrangement links TRBV28 to TRBJ1-1; D call uncertain. This CDR3 region has 12 residues. The V end lost 10 bases, the J end lost 1 base, and 10 bases lay between the germline ends. Germline lookup yields CDR1 MDHEN and CDR2 SYDVKM. CDR3 nucleotides: TGTGCCACGGACGGAAAGAACACTGAAGCTTTCTTT. It encodes CATDGKNTEAFF.

The V and J genes are TRBV30 and TRBJ2-7; D gene uncertain. Germline V gives CDR1 GTSNPN, CDR2 SVGIG (reference sequence). Trimming pared 2 bases from V and 3 bases from J, leaving 5 bases between. The CDR3 loop spans 11 amino acids. In nucleotides, the CDR3 is TGTGCCTGGAGTTGGGGCTACGAGCAGTACTTC. This translates into CAWSWGYEQYF.